The 22 T cell receptor beta chains below all came from one sample that was sequenced in a study of cytomegalovirus exposure and HLA in healthy donors (dated by TCRdb to 2016 to 2017). Libraries were made using the immunoSEQ multiplex PCR assay. In its TCRdb copy, this immuneACCESS table keeps in-frame sequences only and misses some clones. Where compared with another copy, unresolved V genes explain less than half of these, and the others have no known cause. This sample comprises around 250,000 clones, about 90% of them detected only once. Just over 3% of the sample belongs to the ten largest clones. The sequencing input was PBMCs. Receptors originate from a woman aged 25 to 45 in good health and CMV-seronegative.

V is TRBV5-1 and J is TRBJ2-5; no definite D call. Germline V CDR1 and CDR2: SGHRS, YFSETQ. The CDR3 has 14 residues. The V end lost 0 bases, the J end lost 2 bases, and 8 bases lay between the germline ends. The CDR3 bases are TGCGCCAGCAGCTTGGGTGCAGGACAAGAGACCCAGTACTTC. The encoded protein is CASSLGAGQETQYF.

A single count supports this clone. This rearrangement joins TRBV7-2 to TRBJ2-7, with D tentatively TRBD1 (5 bases). The CDR3 has 16 residues. V shed 5 bases and J shed 0 bases, with 17 bases lying between them. Germline V gene data show CDR1 as SGHTA and CDR2 as FQGNSA. CDR3: CASSTNPGWGSYEQYF. The CDR3 DNA sequence: TGTGCCAGCAGCACGAACCCAGGGTGGGGCTCCTACGAGCAGTACTTC.

The V gene is TRBV19, the J gene TRBJ1-1; tentative D call: TRBD1 (6 bases). Deletions cut 5 bases from V and 5 bases from J, with 12 bases between. CDR1 is LNHDA and CDR2 is SQIVND in the germline V gene (reference sequence). The CDR3 consists of 13 residues. CDR3 protein: CASSQGTMTEAFF. DNA for the CDR3: TGTGCCAGTAGTCAGGGGACGATGACTGAAGCTTTCTTT.

The chain employs TRBV7-8 and TRBJ2-7; D remains ambiguous. The CDR3 spans 16 residues. V gave up 5 bases and J gave up 0 bases, with 17 bases separating them. Germline values: CDR1 SGHVS, CDR2 FQNEAQ. The CDR3 protein is CASSQSGRLSSYEQYF. The CDR3 nucleotides are TGTGCCAGCAGCCAAAGTGGCAGGCTCTCCTCCTACGAGCAGTACTTC. Combining the CDR3 with reference TRBV7-8 and TRBJ2-7 gives the whole variable domain GAGVSQSPRYKVAKRGQDVALRCDPISGHVSLFWYQQALGQGPEFLTYFQNEAQLDKSGLPSDRFFAERPEGSVSTLKIQRTQQEDSAVYLCASSQSGRLSSYEQYFGPGTRLTVT.

The V and J genes are TRBV6-5 and TRBJ1-5; no clear D. The CDR3 consists of 13 residues. V lost 6 bases and J lost 9, with 15 bases in between. Germline CDR1 and CDR2: MNHEY and SVGAGI. In DNA form, the CDR3 reads TGTGCCAGCAGCCCGGTGATTAGTCGGCCCCAGCATTTT. Its translation is CASSPVISRPQHF.

The rearrangement joins TRBV2 to TRBJ2-7; D may correspond to TRBD1 or TRBD2 (5 bases each). Germline-derived CDR1 and CDR2 are SNHLY and FYNNEI. This CDR3 has 14 residues. The V end was cut by 8 bases, the J end by 4 bases, with 18 bases between. CDR3 region: CASAETRGEYEQYF. CDR3 bases: TGTGCCAGCGCCGAGACAAGAGGGGAATACGAGCAGTACTTC.

This chain links TRBV15 with TRBJ2-5; D remains ambiguous. CDR1 and CDR2 from the germline V gene are LNHNV and YYDKDF (reference sequence). V lost 5 bases and J 2 bases, leaving 3 bases between the germline ends. This CDR3 is 11 amino acids long. The CDR3 DNA is TGTGCCACCAGCGGACAAGAGACCCAGTACTTC. Its translation: CATSGQETQYF.

This sequence joins TRBV6-1 and TRBJ1-5; D is unresolved. Germline CDR1 MNHNS, CDR2 SASEGT. V was trimmed by 1 base and J by 2 bases, leaving 12 bases between them. There are 16 residues in the CDR3. CDR3 region: CASSEGPPVGNQPQHF. The CDR3 DNA follows: TGTGCCAGCAGTGAAGGACCCCCCGTCGGCAATCAGCCCCAGCATTTT.

This chain uses TRBV11-3 with TRBJ2-3; possible D gene TRBD2, 6 bases. Looked up from germline, CDR1 is SGHNT and CDR2 is YENEEA. The ends were cut back, 1 base at V and 2 bases at J, with 10 bases in the middle. The CDR3 extends over 15 amino acids. The DNA for the CDR3 is TGTGCCAGCAGCTTAGGGGGGACTGCCACAGATACGCAGTATTTT. This translates into CASSLGGTATDTQYF. Full variable domain (missing parts from reference TRBV11-3 and TRBJ2-3): EAGVVQSPRYKIIEKKQPVAFWCNPISGHNTLYWYLQNLGQGPELLIRYENEEAVDDSQLPKDRFSAERLKGVDSTLKIQPAELGDSAVYLCASSLGGTATDTQYFGPGTRLTVL.

The chain employs TRBV6-5 and TRBJ1-5; 9 bases align to TRBD1. V dropped 4 bases and J dropped 7; count of bases not matched to a gene: 5. The CDR3 is 14 residues long. Per the germline V gene, CDR1 is MNHEY and CDR2 is SVGAGI. The CDR3 protein is CASSLGQGEQPQHF. CDR3 sequence (DNA): TGTGCCAGCAGTTTGGGACAGGGTGAACAGCCCCAGCATTTT.

This clone has only one observation. The rearrangement joins TRBV7-3 to TRBJ2-1; D is undetermined. V was trimmed by 2 bases and J by 3 bases, leaving 5 bases between them. Germline V gene sequence: CDR1 SGHTA, CDR2 FQGTGA. The CDR3 contains 13 residues. The CDR3 here is CASSLALYNEQFF. The CDR3 bases are TGTGCCAGCAGCTTAGCCCTCTACAATGAGCAGTTCTTC.

This clone has just one count. The chain joins TRBV27 to TRBJ2-1, with TRBD1 matching over 10 bases. This CDR3 has 16 residues. The V segment lost 5 bases and the J segment 4 bases; nucleotides outside the gene matches: 8. Per the germline V gene, CDR1 is MNHEY and CDR2 is SMNVEV (reference sequence). The CDR3 here is CASSSSGTGVYNEQFF. The CDR3 bases are TGTGCCAGCAGTAGCTCCGGGACAGGGGTTTACAATGAGCAGTTCTTC.

This clone came up a few times. The chain is built from TRBV19 and TRBJ2-2, with D unclear. This CDR3 has 14 residues. Trimming took 4 bases from V and 0 from J, leaving 6 bases between them. Germline CDR1 is LNHDA and CDR2 is SQIVND (reference sequence). CDR3 DNA sequence: TGTGCCAGTAGTACCGTCCCGAACACCGGGGAGCTGTTTTTT. Translation gives CASSTVPNTGELFF.

The chain is built from TRBV11-2 and TRBJ2-5; 11 bases are a match to TRBD1. CDR3 length equals 16 residues. The ends lost 5 bases at V and 5 bases at J; junction bases unmatched: 10. Germline CDR1 and CDR2: SGHAT and FQNNGV. CDR3 sequence: CASSREPGTGGETQYF. The CDR3, as DNA: TGTGCCAGCAGCCGCGAACCCGGGACAGGGGGGGAGACCCAGTACTTC. The entire variable domain, with the rest obtained from reference TRBV11-2 and TRBJ2-5, is as follows: EAGVAQSPRYKIIEKRQSVAFWCNPISGHATLYWYQQILGQGPKLLIQFQNNGVVDDSQLPKDRFSAERLKGVDSTLKIQPAKLEDSAVYLCASSREPGTGGETQYFGPGTRLLVL.

Worth noting for this clone: Other DNA variants within this sample encode the same CDR3. V is TRBV7-2 and J is TRBJ1-5; possibly TRBD1 for D (5 bases). The CDR3 loop spans 13 amino acids. Germline V gene lookup returns CDR1 SGHTA and CDR2 FQGNSA. Trimming took off 5 bases at V and 4 bases at J, with 9 bases between the two ends. CDR3 sequence reads: CASSLQGNQPQHF. The CDR3 nucleotides read TGTGCCAGCAGCCTTCAGGGTAATCAGCCCCAGCATTTT.

The CDR3 spells CASSRRSDQPQHF. CDR3 nucleotide sequence: TGTGCCAGCAGTAGAAGGTCGGATCAGCCCCAGCATTTT. This chain connects TRBV6-1 to TRBJ1-5; D remains ambiguous. V dropped 5 bases and J dropped 5 bases, with 10 bases sitting between them. The CDR3 length is 13 residues. Germline V CDR1 and CDR2: MNHNS, SASEGT.

The V call is TRBV11-3, the J call TRBJ2-1; TRBD2 aligns across 7 bases. The CDR3 length is 15 residues. CDR1 and CDR2 (germline): SGHNT, YENEEA. Losses at the gene ends were 5 bases for V and 2 bases for J; bases not matched to a gene: 6. The CDR3 coding sequence is TGTGCCAGCAGCGCGGGGCGGGGGACCTACAATGAGCAGTTCTTC. This sequence encodes CASSAGRGTYNEQFF.

J is TRBJ2-1 and V is TRBV9, with D possibly TRBD1 on 6 matching bases. This CDR3 is 13 amino acids long. CDR1 is SGDLS, CDR2 YYNGEE, per germline. Between the trimmed V and J ends, which lost 1 base and 8 bases, there was a span of 10 bases. In nucleotides, the CDR3 is TGTGCCAGCAGCGTATCAGGGGCCCATGAGCAGTTCTTC. It specifies CASSVSGAHEQFF.

The chain links TRBV4-1 to TRBJ2-5; no definite D call. The germline gives CDR1 MGHRA, CDR2 YSYEKL. V was shortened by 0 bases and J by 7 bases, with 12 bases between the two germline ends. This CDR3 contains 14 residues. The CDR3 bases are TGCGCCAGCAGCCAAGAGTTGGCGGTGGGGACCCAGTACTTC. This encodes CASSQELAVGTQYF.

This chain joins TRBV5-4 and TRBJ2-1; no firm D call. CDR3 size: 13 residues. Germline V gives CDR1 SGHNT, CDR2 YYREEE (reference sequence). V was clipped by 2 bases and J by 3 bases, with 6 bases between them. The CDR3: CASSFTLYNEQFF. The CDR3 DNA is TGTGCCAGCAGCTTTACACTCTACAATGAGCAGTTCTTC.

This rearrangement joins TRBV5-1 to TRBJ2-3, with 8 bases fitting TRBD2. CDR1 is SGHRS and CDR2 is YFSETQ in the germline V gene. The ends lost 2 bases at V and 5 bases at J; junction bases unmatched: 10. CDR3 length: 16 amino acids. This chain's CDR3 is CASSFMPGGEKDTQYF. The DNA of the CDR3 is TGCGCCAGCAGCTTTATGCCGGGAGGGGAAAAAGATACGCAGTATTTT.

The chain employs TRBV6-1 and TRBJ1-1; 7 bases are shared with TRBD1. Per the germline V gene, CDR1 is MNHNS and CDR2 is SASEGT. The CDR3 length is 15 residues. Germline trimming cut 1 base from V and 7 bases from J; bases unmatched to any gene: 9. The CDR3 spells CASSEEIGGIGEAFF. For the CDR3, the DNA is TGTGCCAGCAGTGAAGAGATAGGGGGCATCGGTGAAGCTTTCTTT.